These 3 T cell receptor beta chains were all obtained from the same sample, sequenced in a study of technical replicates of blood from several donors. Clones were sequenced by immunoSEQ multiplex PCR, and TCRdb holds only the in-frame ones, with some missing. The sample has roughly 68,000 clones, approximately 90% seen once. What was sequenced was PBMCs. The source of these receptors is a human donor in good health. Some clones in this sample may be carry-over from other donors' samples.

The genes are TRBV29-1 and TRBJ2-7, with 7 bases fitting TRBD2. V shed 5 bases, J shed 0 bases, and the junction held 7 bases outside the gene matches. This CDR3 has 14 amino acids. Germline CDR1 and CDR2: SQVTM and ANQGSEA. CDR3 coding DNA: TGCAGCGTTACCGGGACTACACCCTCCTACGAGCAGTACTTC. Translation gives CSVTGTTPSYEQYF.

V is TRBV4-3 and J is TRBJ2-2, with 7 bases fitting TRBD1. CDR3 size: 15 residues. V was pared by 4 bases and J by 4 bases, with 6 bases of the junction left unmatched. Germline V gene sequence: CDR1 LGHNA, CDR2 YSLEER. As DNA, the CDR3 is TGCGCCAGCAGCCTCGACAGGGTGGTCACCGGGGAGCTGTTTTTT. It yields the protein CASSLDRVVTGELFF.

The chain is built from TRBV2 and TRBJ1-5; no definite D call. Germline loops: CDR1 SNHLY, CDR2 FYNNEI. With 7 bases removed from V and 5 bases from J, the gap between germline ends came to 9 bases. This CDR3 comprises 12 residues. CDR3 in amino acids: CASNVAYQPQHF. The CDR3 region has the DNA TGTGCCAGCAATGTGGCTTATCAGCCCCAGCATTTT. Drawing the rest from reference TRBV2 and TRBJ1-5, the complete variable domain is EPEVTQTPSHQVTQMGQEVILRCVPISNHLYFYWYRQILGQKVEFLVSFYNNEISEKSEIFDDQFSVERPDGSNFTLKIRSTKLEDSAMYFCASNVAYQPQHFGDGTRLSIL.